The rows below give T cell receptor beta chains drawn from one sample of a study of T cell responses to AZD1222 COVID-19 vaccine. The assay was immunoSEQ multiplex PCR, and TCRdb's table has in-frame clones only and misses some. The sample holds about 150,000 clones, around 90% seen once. Material: peripheral blood, obtained on day 0 of AZD1222 vaccination. Receptor source: an adult in good health. Both conserved end residues are part of each CDR3. A D gene is named only where the DNA matches it firmly. The size field is filled for only some rows; it gives once, few, many or a size class.

TRBV27	-	TRBJ2-2	once	TGTGCCAGCAGTTTAGAGCGGCCGAACACCGGGGAGCTGTTTTTT	CASSLERPNTGELFF
TRBV5-6	-	TRBJ2-1	-	TGTGCCAGCACCTACGGGCAGAATAACTACAATGAGCAGTTCTTC	CASTYGQNNYNEQFF
TRBV9	-	TRBJ1-4	once	TGTGCCAGCAGCGTAGCTCCCGCAACTAATGAAAAACTGTTTTTT	CASSVAPATNEKLFF
TRBV12-3/TRBV12-4	-	TRBJ2-1	-	TGTGCCAGCAGCCCACGCGGGGATGAGCAGTTCTTC	CASSPRGDEQFF
TRBV11-2	-	TRBJ2-5	-	TGTGCCAGCAGCTTACCCTACAGGTTTGGGACCCAGTACTTC	CASSLPYRFGTQYF
TRBV7-9	-	TRBJ1-1	-	TGTGCCAGCACCTACAGTAGCAATCCCACTGAAGCTTTCTTT	CASTYSSNPTEAFF
TRBV27	-	TRBJ2-6	-	TGTGCCAGCAGTTGGGGGACTGGGGCCAACGTCCTGACTTTC	CASSWGTGANVLTF
TRBV4-2	-	TRBJ2-2	-	TGTGCCAGCAGCCAAGGGGTGGATGTCGGGGAGCTGTTTTTT	CASSQGVDVGELFF
TRBV25-1	-	TRBJ1-4	-	TGTGCCAGCAGCACCGCGGGCAGGGAGGGTGAAAAACTGTTTTTT	CASSTAGREGEKLFF
TRBV29-1	TRBD1	TRBJ1-2	-	TGCAGCGTTGACGGCAGGGGGCGAGGAGGCTACACCTTC	CSVDGRGRGGYTF
TRBV19	-	TRBJ2-2	-	TGTGCCAGTAGTATAGTATGGAACACCGGGGAGCTGTTTTTT	CASSIVWNTGELFF
TRBV15	-	TRBJ1-6	-	TGTGCCACCAGCCGGGGGGACAATAAGTCACCCCTCCACTTT	CATSRGDNKSPLHF
TRBV27	TRBD1	TRBJ1-2	-	TGTGCCAGCAGTCTAGACAGGGAAAACTATGGCTACACCTTC	CASSLDRENYGYTF
TRBV5-4	-	TRBJ1-2	-	TGTGCCAGCAGGAGGGACACGGCTAACTATGGCTACACCTTC	CASRRDTANYGYTF
TRBV28	-	TRBJ2-3	-	TGTGCCAGCACCATGGGGGTGGGGACTAGCACAGATACGCAGTATTTT	CASTMGVGTSTDTQYF
TRBV6-2/TRBV6-3	-	TRBJ2-7	-	TGTGCCAGCAGTTACTTTCCCGGACGGAGTCATAGAGAGCAGTACTTC	CASSYFPGRSHREQYF
TRBV7-8	TRBD2	TRBJ2-7	-	TGTGCCAGCAGCTTAGTGAGGGTTTGGGCTAGCGGGGGGAGCGACGAGCAGTACTTC	CASSLVRVWASGGSDEQYF
TRBV7-9	-	TRBJ2-2	-	TGTGCCAGCAGTCAGGGGGGCGCGTTCGAAGCCGGGGAGCTGTTTTTT	CASSQGGAFEAGELFF
TRBV15	TRBD1	TRBJ1-5	-	TGTGCCACCAGCCTCGGACCGGGACAGGGTAGCAATCAGCCCCAGCATTTT	CATSLGPGQGSNQPQHF
TRBV6-5	-	TRBJ1-6	-	TGTGCCAGCAGTTACTCGGCAGCTTATAATTCACCCCTCCACTTT	CASSYSAAYNSPLHF
TRBV11-2	-	TRBJ1-1	-	TGTGCCAGCAGCTCATGGGACGCCAAGACTGAAGCTTTCTTT	CASSSWDAKTEAFF
TRBV11-3	-	TRBJ2-7	once	TGTGCCAGCAGCTCGGGACACTCCTACGAGCAGTACTTC	CASSSGHSYEQYF
TRBV6-5	-	TRBJ1-2	-	TGTGCCAGCAGTTACTTTCAGGGTAACTATGGCTACACCTTC	CASSYFQGNYGYTF
TRBV18	-	TRBJ2-1	-	TGTGCCAGCCAAGGTCCCGGTTCCGATGAGCAGTTCTTC	CASQGPGSDEQFF
TRBV11-2	-	TRBJ2-1	-	TGTGCCAGCAGCTTGATTCCCAACTCCTACAATGAGCAGTTCTTC	CASSLIPNSYNEQFF
TRBV3-1/TRBV3-2	-	TRBJ2-1	-	TGTGCCAGCAGCCTCGGTGGAGGTGTGAATTTTGAGCAGTTCTTC	CASSLGGGVNFEQFF
TRBV15	TRBD1	TRBJ1-3	-	TGTGCCACCAGCAGTAGGGACAGTGGAAACACCATATATTTT	CATSSRDSGNTIYF
TRBV12-3/TRBV12-4	TRBD1	TRBJ1-1	-	TGTGCCAGCAGTGACAGGGACACTGAAGCTTTCTTT	CASSDRDTEAFF
TRBV7-9	-	TRBJ2-7	-	TGTGCCAGCAGACCTTTAGACGGGGGACAGTTCACCTACGAGCAGTACTTC	CASRPLDGGQFTYEQYF
TRBV5-5	-	TRBJ2-6	-	TGTGCCAGCAGCCCCGTAGGGGCCAACGTCCTGACTTTC	CASSPVGANVLTF
TRBV9	-	TRBJ1-5	few	TGTGCCAGCAGCGACCACGGGACCCCGGGGCCTTCCGGCAATCAGCCCCAGCATTTT	CASSDHGTPGPSGNQPQHF
TRBV19	-	TRBJ1-1	-	TGTGCCAGTAGTATCGGGCAGGGCCCGGGCACTGAAGCTTTCTTT	CASSIGQGPGTEAFF
TRBV12-3/TRBV12-4	TRBD1	TRBJ1-1	-	TGTGCCAGCAGTATGACAGGGAGCACTGAAGCTTTCTTT	CASSMTGSTEAFF
TRBV2	TRBD2	TRBJ2-7	-	TGTGCCAGCAGTGAAGGGTTAGCGGGGGCCTCCTACGAGCAGTACTTC	CASSEGLAGASYEQYF
TRBV4-3	-	TRBJ1-6	-	TGCGCCAGCAGCCAAGGGGCCAGAGATAATTCACCCCTCCACTTT	CASSQGARDNSPLHF
TRBV20-1	-	TRBJ1-5	-	TGCAGTGCTAGTGAGGCGGGGCCCCAGCATTTT	CSASEAGPQHF
TRBV5-1	TRBD1	TRBJ2-1	-	TGCGCCAGCAGCTCCGATCCGGGACAGGGTTACAATGAGCAGTTCTTC	CASSSDPGQGYNEQFF
TRBV24-1	TRBD1	TRBJ1-5	-	TGTGCCACCAGTGGACAGGGCTACAATCAGCCCCAGCATTTT	CATSGQGYNQPQHF
TRBV7-2	TRBD1	TRBJ1-2	-	TGTGCCAGCAGCTTAGTGGCGGGGACAGGGGGTCTGGGCTACACCTTC	CASSLVAGTGGLGYTF
TRBV28	TRBD1	TRBJ1-1	-	TGTGCCAGCAGTCAGGGGGGGGGCACTGAAGCTTTCTTT	CASSQGGGTEAFF
TRBV6-5	TRBD1	TRBJ2-7	-	TGTGCCAGCCAAGGTGTGGGGGACAGGGCGCGCGAGCAGTACTTC	CASQGVGDRAREQYF
TRBV4-2	TRBD1	TRBJ1-3	-	TGTGCCAGCAGCCCAGACAGGGGGCCCACCGCGGACACCATATATTTT	CASSPDRGPTADTIYF
TRBV5-1	-	TRBJ1-2	-	TGCGCCAGCAGCCCGACAGCGGGGAACTATGGCTACACCTTC	CASSPTAGNYGYTF